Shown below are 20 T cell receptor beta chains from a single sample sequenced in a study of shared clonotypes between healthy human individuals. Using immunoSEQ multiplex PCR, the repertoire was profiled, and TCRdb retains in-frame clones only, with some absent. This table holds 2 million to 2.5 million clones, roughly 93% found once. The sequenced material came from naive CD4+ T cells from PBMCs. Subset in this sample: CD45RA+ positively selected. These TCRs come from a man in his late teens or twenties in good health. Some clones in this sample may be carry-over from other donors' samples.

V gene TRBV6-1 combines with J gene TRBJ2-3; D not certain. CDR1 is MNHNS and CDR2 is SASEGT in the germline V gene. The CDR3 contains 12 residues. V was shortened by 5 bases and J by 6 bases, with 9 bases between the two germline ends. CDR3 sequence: CASSLHVDTQYF. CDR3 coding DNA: TGTGCCAGCAGTCTTCATGTGGATACGCAGTATTTT.

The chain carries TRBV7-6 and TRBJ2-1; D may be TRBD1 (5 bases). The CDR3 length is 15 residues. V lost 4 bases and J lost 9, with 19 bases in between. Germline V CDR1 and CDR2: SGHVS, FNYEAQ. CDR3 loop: CASSSSRTGDSEQFF. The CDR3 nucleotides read TGTGCCAGCAGCTCGTCCCGCACAGGTGACAGTGAGCAGTTCTTC.

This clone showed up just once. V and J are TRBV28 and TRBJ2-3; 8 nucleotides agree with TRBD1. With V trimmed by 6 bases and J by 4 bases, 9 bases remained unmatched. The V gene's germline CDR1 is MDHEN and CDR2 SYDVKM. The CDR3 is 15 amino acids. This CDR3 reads CASSPPGGASDTQYF. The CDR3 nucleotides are TGTGCCAGCAGCCCCCCAGGGGGCGCGTCAGATACGCAGTATTTT.

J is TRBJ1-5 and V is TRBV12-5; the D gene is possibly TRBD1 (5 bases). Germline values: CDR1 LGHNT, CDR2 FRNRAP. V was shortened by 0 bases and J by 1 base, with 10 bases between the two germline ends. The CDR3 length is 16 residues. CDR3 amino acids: CASGLVHRDSNQPQHF. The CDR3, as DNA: TGTGCTAGTGGTTTGGTTCACCGGGACAGCAATCAGCCCCAGCATTTT.

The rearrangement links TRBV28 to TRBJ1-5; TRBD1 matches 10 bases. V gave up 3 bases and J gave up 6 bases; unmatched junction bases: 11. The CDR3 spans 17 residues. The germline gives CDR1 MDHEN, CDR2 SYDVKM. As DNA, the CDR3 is TGTGCCAGCAGTTTGTGGACAGGGGGATCCGTGGGTCAGCCCCAGCATTTT. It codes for CASSLWTGGSVGQPQHF. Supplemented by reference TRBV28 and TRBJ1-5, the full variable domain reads DVKVTQSSRYLVKRTGEKVFLECVQDMDHENMFWYRQDPGLGLRLIYFSYDVKMKEKGDIPEGYSVSREKKERFSLILESASTNQTSMYLCASSLWTGGSVGQPQHFGDGTRLSIL.

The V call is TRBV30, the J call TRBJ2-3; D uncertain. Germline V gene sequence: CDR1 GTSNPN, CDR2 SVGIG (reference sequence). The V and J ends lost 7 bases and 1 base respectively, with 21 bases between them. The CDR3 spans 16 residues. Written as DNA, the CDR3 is TGTGCCTTTGGATACAATAGCCCGCGCGGCACAGATACGCAGTATTTT. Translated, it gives CAFGYNSPRGTDTQYF.

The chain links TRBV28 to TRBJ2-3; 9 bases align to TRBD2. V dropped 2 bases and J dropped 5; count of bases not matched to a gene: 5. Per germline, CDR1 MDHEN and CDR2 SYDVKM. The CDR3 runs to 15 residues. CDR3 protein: CASSLAGGRIDTQYF. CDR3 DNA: TGTGCCAGCAGTTTAGCGGGAGGGCGTATAGATACGCAGTATTTT.

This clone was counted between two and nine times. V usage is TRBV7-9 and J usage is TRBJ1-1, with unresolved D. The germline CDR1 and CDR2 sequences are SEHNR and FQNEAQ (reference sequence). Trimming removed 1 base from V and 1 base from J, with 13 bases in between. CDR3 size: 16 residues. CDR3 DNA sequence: TGTGCCAGCAGCTTAGTCGGCAGACTCCAGAACACTGAAGCTTTCTTT. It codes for CASSLVGRLQNTEAFF.

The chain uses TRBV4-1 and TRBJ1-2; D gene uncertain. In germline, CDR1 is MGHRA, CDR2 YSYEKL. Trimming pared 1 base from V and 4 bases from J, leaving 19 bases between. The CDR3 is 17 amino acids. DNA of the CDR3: TGCGCCAGCAGCCAAGGACCCGGGCGGAACTATGGCTATGGCTACACCTTC. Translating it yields CASSQGPGRNYGYGYTF.

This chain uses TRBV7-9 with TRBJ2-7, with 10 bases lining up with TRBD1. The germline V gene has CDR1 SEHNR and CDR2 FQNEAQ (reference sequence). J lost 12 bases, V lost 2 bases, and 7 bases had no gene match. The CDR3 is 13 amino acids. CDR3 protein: CASSLMGQGILYF. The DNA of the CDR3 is TGTGCCAGCAGCTTAATGGGACAGGGGATTCTGTACTTC.

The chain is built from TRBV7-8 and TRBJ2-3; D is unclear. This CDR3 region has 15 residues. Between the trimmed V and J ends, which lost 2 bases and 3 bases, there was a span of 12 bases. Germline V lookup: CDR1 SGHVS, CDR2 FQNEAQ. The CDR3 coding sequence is TGTGCCAGCAGCTTATTCGGTAGCCAAACAGATACGCAGTATTTT. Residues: CASSLFGSQTDTQYF.

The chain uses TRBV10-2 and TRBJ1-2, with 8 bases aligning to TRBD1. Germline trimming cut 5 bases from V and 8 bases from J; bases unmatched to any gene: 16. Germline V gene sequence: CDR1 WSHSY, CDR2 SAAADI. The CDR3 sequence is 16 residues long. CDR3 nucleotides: TGCGCCAGCAGTCCTCCTTCCTTAGGACAGGGCAGGGGCTACACCTTC. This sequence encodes CASSPPSLGQGRGYTF.

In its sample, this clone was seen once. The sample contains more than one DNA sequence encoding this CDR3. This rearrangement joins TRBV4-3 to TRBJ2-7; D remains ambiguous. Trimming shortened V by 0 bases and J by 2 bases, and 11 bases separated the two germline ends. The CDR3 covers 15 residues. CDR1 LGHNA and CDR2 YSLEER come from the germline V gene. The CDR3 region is CASSQDSLGTYEQYF. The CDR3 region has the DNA TGCGCCAGCAGCCAAGACTCCCTGGGGACCTACGAGCAGTACTTC.

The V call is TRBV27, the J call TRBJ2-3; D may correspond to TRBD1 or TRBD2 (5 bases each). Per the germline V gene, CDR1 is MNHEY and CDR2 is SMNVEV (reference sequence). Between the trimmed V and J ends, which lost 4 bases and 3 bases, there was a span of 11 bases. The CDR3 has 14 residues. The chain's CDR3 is CASSWDVVTDTQYF. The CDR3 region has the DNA TGTGCCAGCAGTTGGGACGTCGTGACAGATACGCAGTATTTT.

The CDR3 is CASSPPYVASTDTQYF. CDR3 coding DNA: TGTGCCAGCTCACCACCGTATGTGGCTAGCACAGATACGCAGTATTTT. The rearrangement joins TRBV18 to TRBJ2-3; D is undetermined. Trimming took off 0 bases at V and 0 bases at J, with 10 bases between the two ends. Germline V gene lookup returns CDR1 KGHSH and CDR2 LQKENI. CDR3 size: 16 residues.

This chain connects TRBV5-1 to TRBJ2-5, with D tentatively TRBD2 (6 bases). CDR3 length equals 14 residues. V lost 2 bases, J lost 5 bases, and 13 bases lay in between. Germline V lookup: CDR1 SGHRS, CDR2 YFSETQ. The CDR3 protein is CASSFYGGDETQYF. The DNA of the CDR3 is TGCGCCAGCAGCTTCTATGGAGGGGACGAGACCCAGTACTTC. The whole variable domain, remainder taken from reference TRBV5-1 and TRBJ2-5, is KAGVTQTPRYLIKTRGQQVTLSCSPISGHRSVSWYQQTPGQGLQFLFEYFSETQRNKGNFPGRFSGRQFSNSRSEMNVSTLELGDSALYLCASSFYGGDETQYFGPGTRLLVL.

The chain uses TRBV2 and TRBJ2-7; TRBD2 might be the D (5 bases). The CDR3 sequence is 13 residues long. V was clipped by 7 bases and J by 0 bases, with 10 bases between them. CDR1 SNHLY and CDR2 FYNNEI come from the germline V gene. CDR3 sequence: CASTSRDSYEQYF. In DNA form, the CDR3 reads TGTGCCAGCACTTCCCGGGACTCCTACGAGCAGTACTTC.

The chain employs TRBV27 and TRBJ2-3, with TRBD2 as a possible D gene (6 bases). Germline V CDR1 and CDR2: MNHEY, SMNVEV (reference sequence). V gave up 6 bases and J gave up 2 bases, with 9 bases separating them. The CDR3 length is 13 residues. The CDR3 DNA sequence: TGTGCCAGCAGACGGGAGAACACAGATACGCAGTATTTT. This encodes CASRRENTDTQYF.

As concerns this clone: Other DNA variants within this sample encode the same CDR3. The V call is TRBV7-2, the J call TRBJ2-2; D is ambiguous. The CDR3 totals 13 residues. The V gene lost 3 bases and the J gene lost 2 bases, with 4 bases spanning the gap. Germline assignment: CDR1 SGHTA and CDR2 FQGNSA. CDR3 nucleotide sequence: TGTGCCAGCAGCTTCCTAAACACCGGGGAGCTGTTTTTT. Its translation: CASSFLNTGELFF. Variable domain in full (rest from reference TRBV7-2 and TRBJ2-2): GAGVSQSPSNKVTEKGKDVELRCDPISGHTALYWYRQSLGQGLEFLIYFQGNSAPDKSGLPSDRFSAERTGGSVSTLTIQRTQQEDSAVYLCASSFLNTGELFFGEGSRLTVL.

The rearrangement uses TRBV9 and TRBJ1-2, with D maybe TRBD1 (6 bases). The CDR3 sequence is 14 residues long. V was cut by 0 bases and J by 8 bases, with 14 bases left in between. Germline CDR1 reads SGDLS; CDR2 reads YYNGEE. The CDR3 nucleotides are TGTGCCAGCAGCGTAGGGAACAGGGTAGGGGGCTACACCTTC. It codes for CASSVGNRVGGYTF.